The T cell receptor beta chain under discussion was sequenced for a study of OX40 agonist ivuxolimab in advanced cancers. CDR1 SQVTM and CDR2 ANQGSEA come from the germline V gene. Trimming left V 5 bases short and J 5 bases short, with 13 bases between. CDR3 length equals 13 residues. Comments on this clone: The target antigen is unknown.

Clones were read by immunoSEQ multiplex PCR, and TCRdb kept only the in-frame ones, dropping some. Of almost 70,000 clones in the sample, almost 90% were seen once. The study, taken as a whole, reports: Antigen specificity was not determined for the expanded peripheral T cells.

The origin of this receptor is an adult with an advanced solid tumor such as melanoma, head and neck, liver or kidney cancer. The V gene is TRBV29-1, the J gene TRBJ1-5; D is perhaps TRBD1 (5 bases). Sequencing used CD4+ or CD8+ T cells sorted from blood, obtained in a trial of the OX40 agonist ivuxolimab. CDR3 in amino acids: CSVRLGADQPQHF. The CDR3 DNA is TGCAGCGTTAGACTCGGGGCTGATCAGCCCCAGCATTTT.